In this sample, the clone carrying this T cell receptor beta chain turned up many times. Its antigen is unknown. This sample is part of a study of T cells in Graves' hyperthyroidism and ophthalmopathy. Overall study context: It was at initial diagnosis, before any treatment, that peripheral blood was collected.

Newly diagnosed hyperthyroidism, duration under 2 months, in patients aged 18 to 65. A roughly 10 ml volume of fresh peripheral blood provided the PBMCs. RNA transcripts yielded amplified TCR beta CDR3 regions. Carried out on the TCR CDR3, a first-round RT-PCR used the HTBI primer set. TCRdb passed the multiplex PCR reads through MiXCR, listing each CDR3 protein once. The data show under 400,000 distinct CDR3 sequences, under 15% seen once. Broader study findings: Through a model of 13 V-J features, ophthalmopathy was separated from stable hyperthyroidism.

Sequenced material: blood. The TCR was taken from a woman under 30 with Graves' hyperthyroidism.

The CDR3 here is CASSPMRPQETQYF. DNA of the CDR3: TGTGCCAGCAGTCCCATGAGGCCCCAGGAGACCCAGTACTTC. This chain uses TRBV28 with TRBJ2-5; D gene ambiguous. CDR3 length equals 14 residues. V lost 5 bases to trimming and J lost 5 bases, with 15 bases between them. Germline CDR1 reads MDHEN; CDR2 reads SYDVKM. The variable domain in full, with the rest retrieved from reference TRBV28 and TRBJ2-5, is DVKVTQSSRYLVKRTGEKVFLECVQDMDHENMFWYRQDPGLGLRLIYFSYDVKMKEKGDIPEGYSVSREKKERFSLILESASTNQTSMYLCASSPMRPQETQYFGPGTRLLVL.